Shown below are 8 T cell receptor beta chains from a single sample sequenced in a study of CD8+CD57+ T cells in acquired aplastic anemia (dated by TCRdb to 2016 to 2019). Data came from an Illumina HiSeq 2000. Genomic DNA was used as template for profiling of TCR beta VDJ combinations and CDR3 sequences. Clones were called with MiXCR by TCRdb after fastp trimmed the public reads at Q25, and only in-frame beta chains were retained. Rows are unified per CDR3 protein, each entry keeping the most common DNA and genes. The sample data list 180,000 or so distinct CDR3 sequences, and 45% to 50% of these were observed just once. In total, the top ten clones hold approximately 3% of the sample. The sample was sorted CD4+, CD8+, or CD8+CD57+ T cells (not recorded which) from PBMCs. The source of these receptors is a human donor in good health.

This clonotype appeared many times. The chain links TRBV7-8 to TRBJ2-7; 10 bases line up with TRBD2. Germline assignment: CDR1 SGHVS and CDR2 FQNEAQ. This CDR3 is built from 15 residues. The junction had 2 bases not matched to a gene; V was cut back by 3 bases and J by 0 bases. CDR3 nucleotide sequence: TGTGCCAGCAGCTTCCTAGCGGGGGTCTCCTACGAGCAGTACTTC. Protein product: CASSFLAGVSYEQYF.

This clonotype was observed many times. The rearrangement links TRBV20-1 to TRBJ2-3; D tentatively fits TRBD1 or TRBD2 (5 bases each). The V gene's germline CDR1 is DFQATT and CDR2 SNEGSKA (reference sequence). The CDR3 runs to 15 residues. Trimming stripped 6 bases from V and 3 bases from J, with 19 bases between. This CDR3 is CSALGRGKGTDTQYF. Here the CDR3 DNA reads TGCAGTGCCCTGGGACGGGGAAAAGGGACAGATACGCAGTATTTT.

V gene TRBV12-3 or TRBV12-4 combines with J gene TRBJ1-1; D call uncertain. The V gene lost 7 bases and the J gene lost 2 bases, with 14 bases spanning the gap. The CDR3 sequence is 14 residues long. CDR3 sequence (DNA): TGTGCCAGCACCACCTATTCCAGAAACACTGAAGCTTTCTTT. Translating gives CASTTYSRNTEAFF.

The table lists this clonotype with a few counts. V and J are TRBV10-3 and TRBJ2-5, with D uncertain. Per germline, CDR1 ENHRY and CDR2 SYGVKD. V dropped 10 bases and J dropped 5 bases, with 11 bases sitting between them. This CDR3 has 11 residues. In nucleotides, the CDR3 is TGTGCCACCCGCAGAACGGAGACCCAGTACTTC. Amino acid sequence: CATRRTETQYF.

This clonotype was picked up a small number of times. The V gene is TRBV7-2, the J gene TRBJ2-4; possible D gene TRBD2, 5 bases. The V gene's germline CDR1 is SGHTA and CDR2 FQGNSA. The ends were cut back, 3 bases at V and 0 bases at J, with 12 bases in the middle. CDR3 length: 16 amino acids. The CDR3 loop reads CASSFWTELAKNIQYF. The CDR3, as DNA: TGTGCCAGCAGCTTCTGGACTGAGCTAGCCAAAAACATTCAGTACTTC. The variable domain in full, with the rest retrieved from reference TRBV7-2 and TRBJ2-4, is GAGVSQSPSNKVTEKGKDVELRCDPISGHTALYWYRQSLGQGLEFLIYFQGNSAPDKSGLPSDRFSAERTGGSVSTLTIQRTQQEDSAVYLCASSFWTELAKNIQYFGAGTRLSVL.

The table lists this clonotype with many counts. The chain carries TRBV7-3 and TRBJ1-6; the match to TRBD1 covers 8 bases. The CDR3 extends over 14 amino acids. The germline CDR1 and CDR2 sequences are SGHTA and FQGTGA. After removal of 5 bases from V and 8 bases from J, the junction contained 5 bases not matched to a gene. The CDR3 sequence: CASSKTGADSPLHF. DNA of the CDR3: TGTGCCAGCAGCAAGACAGGGGCCGATTCACCCCTCCACTTT.

This clonotype came up a few times. The chain carries TRBV24-1 and TRBJ1-3; D is perhaps TRBD1 (6 bases). Germline V CDR1 and CDR2: KGHDR, SFDVKD. The CDR3 is made up of 17 amino acids. The V gene lost 3 bases and the J gene lost 0 bases, with 14 bases spanning the gap. In DNA, the CDR3 is TGTGCCACCAGTGATCCCCCTGGACAGTCCTCTGGAAACACCATATATTTT. Residues: CATSDPPGQSSGNTIYF.

This clonotype was recorded at least ten times. This chain uses TRBV7-9 with TRBJ2-3, with 10 bases matching TRBD2. The CDR3 covers 15 residues. V shed 5 bases and J 1 base; nucleotides not matched to a gene: 3. CDR1 and CDR2 (germline): SEHNR, FQNEAQ (reference sequence). The CDR3 protein is CASSTGLAGTDTQYF. DNA of the CDR3: TGTGCCAGCAGCACTGGACTAGCGGGCACAGATACGCAGTATTTT.